This is a list of T cell receptor beta chains from one sample in a study of T cells in Graves' hyperthyroidism and ophthalmopathy. TCRdb reanalysed the multiplex PCR reads using MiXCR and keeps one entry per CDR3 protein. The sample lists hundreds of thousands of distinct CDR3 sequences, around 13% occurring once. Material: blood. The receptors shown here come from a woman between 18 and 29 years old with Graves' hyperthyroidism. Both conserved end residues are part of each CDR3.

TRBV4-1,TRBJ2-1,CASSQDYLGSYNEQFF
TRBV27,TRBJ1-1,CASSPDRVSTEAFF
TRBV7-2,TRBJ2-3,CASSLPLGVPVTDTQYF
TRBV30,TRBJ2-2,CAWSVGTPAGELFF
TRBV20-1,TRBJ2-2,CSAREQTSGSTGELFF
TRBV2,TRBJ1-1,CASWGDILNTEAFF
TRBV9,TRBJ2-1,CASSVGDRDHNEQFF
TRBV19,TRBJ2-3,CASRNLLGRERTDTQYF
TRBV7-9,TRBJ2-3,CASSFVTSGTDTQYF
TRBV20-1,TRBJ2-7,CSARESFGTGDEQYF
TRBV19,TRBJ1-1,CASTTIWNTEAFF
TRBV29-1,TRBJ1-2,CSVGTGWSNYGYTF
TRBV7-2,TRBJ1-1,CASNARGGAFF
TRBV18,TRBJ2-6,CASSRGSGSGANVLTF
TRBV4-3,TRBJ2-1,CASSQTDYNEQFF
TRBV20-1,TRBJ1-2,CSARARGTANYGYTF
TRBV20-1,TRBJ1-3,CSAPPAGFSGNTIYF
TRBV30,TRBJ1-1,CAWIYKDARNTEAFF
TRBV11-2,TRBJ1-1,CASSPLDRGDTEAFF
TRBV7-2,TRBJ2-1,CASSPRGLAGVNEQFF
TRBV7-6,TRBJ2-1,CASSLRTSGSEQFF
TRBV5-6,TRBJ1-3,CASSLNRRTIYF
TRBV20-1,TRBJ2-3,CSARELAAPTDTQYF
TRBV19,TRBJ1-1,CASTTLSAEAFF
TRBV12-3/TRBV12-4,TRBJ1-1,CASLGDTNTEAFF
TRBV19,TRBJ1-5,CASRRLAGTQSNQPQHF
TRBV20-1,TRBJ2-3,CSAAVVSLDTQYF
TRBV24-1,TRBJ2-5,CATGPPVREVETQYF
TRBV6-5,TRBJ2-2,CASHFREGTGELFF
TRBV27,TRBJ1-4,CVSSSGTGGGFYGEKLFF
TRBV29-1,TRBJ2-5,CSVQGQSGSQETQYF
TRBV27,TRBJ2-7,CASSSDREGLGEQYF
TRBV7-6,TRBJ1-1,CASSGSRTWGRKNTEAFF
TRBV24-1,TRBJ2-1,CATSDSWDPSSYNEQFF
TRBV15,TRBJ2-7,CATSGGAFRGEQYF
TRBV10-3,TRBJ1-2,CAISEVGENYGYTF
TRBV12-5,TRBJ2-1,CASGLGEREVIGNEQFF
TRBV20-1,TRBJ2-7,CSARVGGGRGEQYF
TRBV2,TRBJ2-1,CASRYRAANEQFF
TRBV6-2/TRBV6-3,TRBJ2-5,CASNRISGMSSGETQYF
TRBV6-1,TRBJ2-2,CASTFGFANTGELFF
TRBV13,TRBJ2-7,CASSLRPLMGDGPYEQYF
TRBV19,TRBJ1-1,CASSIWGLQRWDGSNTEAFF